Reported below is one T cell receptor (beta chain). The CDR3 runs 14 residues. CDR1 is LNHDA, CDR2 SQIVND, per germline (reference sequence). Trimming removed 5 bases at V and 5 bases at J, with 13 bases between. Recruited during active infection, patients (from Seattle) were subsequently followed longitudinally. This entry comes from a study of blood T cell repertoires in COVID-19. Profiling relied on immunoSEQ multiplex PCR, and the TCRdb table lists in-frame clones only, not all of them. Of about 160,000 clones listed, roughly 90% are singletons. The TCR originated in a man younger than 45 with COVID-19, enrolled during active disease. V usage is TRBV19 and J usage is TRBJ1-5, with D tentatively TRBD1 (5 bases). Material for sequencing was peripheral blood. The CDR3 DNA reads as TGTGCCAGTAGTGAGGGGACTTACTATCAGCCCCAGCATTTT. Encoded protein: CASSEGTYYQPQHF.